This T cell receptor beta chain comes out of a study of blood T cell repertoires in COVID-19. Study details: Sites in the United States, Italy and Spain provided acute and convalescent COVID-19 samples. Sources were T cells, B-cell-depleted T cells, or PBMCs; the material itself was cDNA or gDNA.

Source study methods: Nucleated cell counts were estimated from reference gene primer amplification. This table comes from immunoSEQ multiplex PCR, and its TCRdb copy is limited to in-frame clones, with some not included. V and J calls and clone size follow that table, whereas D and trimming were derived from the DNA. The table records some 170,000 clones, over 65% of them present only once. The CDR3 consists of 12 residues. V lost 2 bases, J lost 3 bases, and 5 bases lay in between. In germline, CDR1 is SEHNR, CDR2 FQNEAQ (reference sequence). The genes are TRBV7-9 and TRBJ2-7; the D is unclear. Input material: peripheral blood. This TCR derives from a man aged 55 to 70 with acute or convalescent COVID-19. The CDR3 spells CASSLNSYEQYF. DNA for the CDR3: TGTGCCAGCAGCTTAAACAGCTACGAGCAGTACTTC.